Presented here are 30 T cell receptor beta chains from one specimen sequenced in a study of CD8 T cells in ankylosing spondylitis (dated by TCRdb to the late 2010s). Libraries were made using 5' RACE. The data were produced on an Illumina HiSeq 2500. TCRdb ran its own pipeline on the public reads, namely fastp trimming at Q25 and MiXCR clone calling, and kept in-frame beta chains. All rows with the same CDR3 protein become a single entry with the most common DNA and genes. Counted in this sample were 200,000 to 250,000 distinct CDR3 sequences; 8% to 10% of them appeared once. 4.8% of the sample belongs to the ten largest clones. The material sequenced was blood, either unsorted or a sorted T cell fraction (not recorded which). Receptors were obtained from a female donor with ankylosing spondylitis or in good health (not recorded which).

This clonotype has a count of ten or more. The chain links TRBV7-2 to TRBJ1-2, with 7 bases lining up with TRBD1. V gave up 5 bases and J gave up 3 bases; unmatched junction bases: 9. The CDR3 is made up of 15 amino acids. Germline V gene data show CDR1 as SGHTA and CDR2 as FQGNSA. CDR3 coding DNA: TGTGCCAGCAGCACCCGGGTAGGGGGCGACTATGGCTACACCTTC. Its translation: CASSTRVGGDYGYTF.

This clonotype showed up many times. The chain couples TRBV7-6 to TRBJ2-5; possibly TRBD1 for D (5 bases). V was trimmed by 4 bases and J by 2 bases, leaving 8 bases between them. CDR3 length: 13 residues. CDR1 is SGHVS, CDR2 FNYEAQ, per germline. Written as DNA, the CDR3 is TGTGCCAGCAGCTCGACAGTTCAAGAGACCCAGTACTTC. This sequence encodes CASSSTVQETQYF. The whole variable domain, remainder taken from reference TRBV7-6 and TRBJ2-5, is GAGVSQSPRYKVTKRGQDVALRCDPISGHVSLYWYRQALGQGPEFLTYFNYEAQQDKSGLPNDRFSAERPEGSISTLTIQRTEQRDSAMYRCASSSTVQETQYFGPGTRLLVL.

There are many counts of this clonotype. The chain recombines TRBV20-1 with TRBJ2-7; D might be TRBD2 (6 bases). The CDR3 is 14 residues long. Germline V lookup: CDR1 DFQATT, CDR2 SNEGSKA (reference sequence). V dropped 6 bases and J dropped 4 bases, with 19 bases sitting between them. This CDR3 is CSAPGTVRIYEQYF. The CDR3 DNA follows: TGCAGTGCCCCCGGGACTGTCCGAATTTACGAGCAGTACTTC.

This clonotype came up a few times. V gene TRBV20-1 combines with J gene TRBJ2-1; D is undetermined. The CDR3 sequence is 12 residues long. Germline V lookup: CDR1 DFQATT, CDR2 SNEGSKA (reference sequence). V was clipped by 6 bases and J by 0 bases, with 6 bases between them. Written as DNA, the CDR3 is TGCAGTGCCGACATCTCCTACAATGAGCAGTTCTTC. Protein sequence: CSADISYNEQFF.

This clonotype was counted ten times or more. V and J are TRBV11-2 and TRBJ2-3, with D perhaps TRBD2 (5 bases). V gave up 4 bases and J gave up 2 bases, with 10 bases separating them. The CDR3 covers 14 residues. Germline loops: CDR1 SGHAT, CDR2 FQNNGV. The CDR3 sequence: CASSSSTTTDTQYF. CDR3 in DNA: TGTGCCAGCAGCTCCTCGACTACCACAGATACGCAGTATTTT. Full variable domain (missing parts from reference TRBV11-2 and TRBJ2-3): EAGVAQSPRYKIIEKRQSVAFWCNPISGHATLYWYQQILGQGPKLLIQFQNNGVVDDSQLPKDRFSAERLKGVDSTLKIQPAKLEDSAVYLCASSSSTTTDTQYFGPGTRLTVL.

This clonotype was seen ten or more times. This chain links TRBV7-2 with TRBJ2-2, with D unresolved. V was clipped by 0 bases and J by 1 base, with 3 bases between them. This CDR3 is built from 14 residues. Germline CDR1 SGHTA, CDR2 FQGNSA. The CDR3 loop is CASSLAWNTGELFF. The CDR3 bases are TGTGCCAGCAGCTTAGCATGGAACACCGGGGAGCTGTTTTTT.

This clonotype was counted only a few times. The chain links TRBV27 to TRBJ2-3, with TRBD2 matching over 7 bases. CDR3 size: 14 residues. V trimming: 8 bases; J trimming: 5 bases; junction bases outside the gene matches: 10. Germline CDR1 is MNHEY and CDR2 is SMNVEV (reference sequence). CDR3 in amino acids: CASALARARDTQYF. In DNA, the CDR3 is TGTGCCAGCGCACTAGCGCGCGCCCGAGATACGCAGTATTTT.

This clonotype was picked up many times. This chain uses TRBV20-1 with TRBJ2-7, with 10 bases aligning to TRBD2. V shed 7 bases and J 6 bases; nucleotides not matched to a gene: 9. Germline V gene data show CDR1 as DFQATT and CDR2 as SNEGSKA (reference sequence). The CDR3 consists of 13 residues. CDR3 protein: CSVNSGRAPEQYF. In DNA form, the CDR3 reads TGCAGTGTCAACAGCGGGAGGGCCCCCGAGCAGTACTTC.

As for this clonotype: Relative to the germline gene, one junction end is altered; a read error may explain this. V gene TRBV4-1 combines with J gene TRBJ2-7; tentative D call: TRBD1 (6 bases). CDR3 length: 15 amino acids. Germline V CDR1 and CDR2: MGHRA, YSYEKL. The CDR3: CASSLGTLDFYEQCF. The CDR3 DNA is TGCGCCAGCAGCCTCGGGACACTCGACTTCTACGAGCAGTGCTTC.

This clonotype has a handful of counts. J is TRBJ2-1 and V is TRBV9; D unclear. Trimming pared 1 base from V and 0 bases from J, leaving 8 bases between. CDR1 is SGDLS and CDR2 is YYNGEE in the germline V gene. The CDR3 spans 15 residues. The CDR3 sequence is CASSVRLSSYNEQFF. The CDR3 DNA follows: TGTGCCAGCAGCGTAAGACTGAGCTCCTACAATGAGCAGTTCTTC.

This clonotype was detected ten times or more. This rearrangement joins TRBV27 to TRBJ2-4; 8 positions agree with TRBD1. V lost 5 bases, J lost 8 bases, and 11 bases stayed unmatched. The CDR3 runs to 15 residues. Germline CDR1 is MNHEY and CDR2 is SMNVEV (reference sequence). The CDR3: CASSQSQGATDIQYF. CDR3 in DNA: TGTGCCAGCAGTCAGAGCCAGGGGGCGACGGACATTCAGTACTTC.

About this clonotype itself: The junction departs from the called germline gene at one end, perhaps through a read error. The genes are TRBV4-3 and TRBJ2-1; 11 nucleotides match TRBD2. Germline V gene sequence: CDR1 LGHNA, CDR2 YSLEER. The CDR3 is made up of 16 amino acids. CDR3 sequence (DNA): TGCGCCGGCAGCCAACTAGCGGGAGCTACAGGGTATGAGCAGTTCTTC. It specifies CAGSQLAGATGYEQFF.

This clonotype has more than one count but fewer than ten. The rearrangement uses TRBV7-6 and TRBJ1-1; tentatively, D is TRBD1 (6 bases). Germline V CDR1 and CDR2: SGHVS, FNYEAQ. The CDR3 has 16 residues. The germline V and J ends were trimmed by 0 bases and 1 base, with 12 bases remaining between them. In DNA, the CDR3 is TGTGCCAGCAGCTTAGCGATATTACAGGGGAACACTGAAGCTTTCTTT. Protein sequence: CASSLAILQGNTEAFF.

A word on this clonotype: This may come from a read error, since a much larger clone is one base off. The chain links TRBV20-1 to TRBJ2-7; 10 nucleotides agree with TRBD2. The CDR3 spans 17 residues. Per the germline V gene, CDR1 is DFQATT and CDR2 is SNEGSKA (reference sequence). The CDR3 sequence: CCARDKVGTSAFYEQYF. CDR3 coding DNA: TGCTGTGCTAGAGATAAAGTGGGGACTAGCGCCTTCTACGAGCAGTACTTC.

In this sample, this clonotype turned up many times. The genes are TRBV7-2 and TRBJ1-3, with D unresolved. The V gene's germline CDR1 is SGHTA and CDR2 FQGNSA. The CDR3 has 15 residues. The ends were cut back, 3 bases at V and 2 bases at J, with 11 bases in the middle. CDR3 bases: TGTGCCAGCAGCTTCGGAACCTCTACTGGAAACACCATATATTTT. Protein sequence: CASSFGTSTGNTIYF.

At least ten counts were recorded for this clonotype. V usage is TRBV7-2 and J usage is TRBJ2-1; D unclear. Looked up from germline, CDR1 is SGHTA and CDR2 is FQGNSA. The ends were cut back, 3 bases at V and 8 bases at J, with 5 bases in the middle. The CDR3 extends over 11 amino acids. The CDR3 protein is CASSLAYEQFF. Here the CDR3 DNA reads TGTGCCAGCAGCTTGGCCTATGAGCAGTTCTTC. Based on the CDR3 plus reference TRBV7-2 and TRBJ2-1, the full variable domain is GAGVSQSPSNKVTEKGKDVELRCDPISGHTALYWYRQSLGQGLEFLIYFQGNSAPDKSGLPSDRFSAERTGGSVSTLTIQRTQQEDSAVYLCASSLAYEQFFGPGTRLTVL.

As to this clonotype: A read error likely explains this, since a far larger clone differs by one base. The chain carries TRBV5-4 and TRBJ2-1, with D maybe TRBD2 (6 bases). Germline-derived CDR1 and CDR2 are SGHNT and YYREEE (reference sequence). V was cut by 7 bases and J by 9 bases, with 8 bases left in between. The CDR3 has 10 amino acids. CDR3 in DNA: TGTGCCAGCGGCGGGACTGAGCAGTTCTTC. Translation: CASGGTEQFF.

Ten or more counts support this clonotype. The chain combines TRBV5-6 with TRBJ2-1; D unresolved. The V end lost 5 bases, the J end lost 6 bases, and 18 bases lay between the germline ends. The length of the CDR3 is 15 residues. Germline CDR1 reads SGHDT; CDR2 reads YYEEEE. The CDR3 is CASRAGPSIPNEQFF. The CDR3 DNA follows: TGTGCCAGCAGGGCCGGACCCAGCATTCCCAATGAGCAGTTCTTC.

This clonotype was picked up many times. The rearrangement uses TRBV6-2 or TRBV6-3 and TRBJ2-3, with 14 bases identical to TRBD2. The length of the CDR3 is 16 residues. V trimming: 4 bases; J trimming: 5 bases; junction bases outside the gene matches: 5. CDR1 is MNHEY and CDR2 is SVGEGT in the germline V gene. This CDR3 is CASSSGLAGDVDTQYF. The CDR3 DNA sequence: TGTGCCAGCAGTTCGGGACTAGCGGGAGATGTAGATACGCAGTATTTT.

This clonotype was seen ten or more times. The rearrangement joins TRBV6-1 to TRBJ2-2; 7 nucleotides agree with TRBD1. The CDR3 extends over 15 amino acids. Trimming cost V 5 bases and J 5 bases; bases outside gene matches: 8. Germline V gene lookup returns CDR1 MNHNS and CDR2 SASEGT. The CDR3 spells CASSRDSGGTGELFF. DNA for the CDR3: TGTGCCAGCAGTCGGGACAGCGGAGGTACCGGGGAGCTGTTTTTT.

This chain joins TRBV7-2 and TRBJ2-5; 7 bases agree with TRBD2. Trimming removed 0 bases from V and 1 base from J; junction bases left unmatched: 5. The CDR3 has 16 amino acids. Germline assignment: CDR1 SGHTA and CDR2 FQGNSA. The DNA of the CDR3 is TGTGCCAGCAGCTTAGCGTCGGCGGGGGTCCAAGAGACCCAGTACTTC. Translating it yields CASSLASAGVQETQYF. The whole variable domain, filled in from reference TRBV7-2 and TRBJ2-5, reads GAGVSQSPSNKVTEKGKDVELRCDPISGHTALYWYRQSLGQGLEFLIYFQGNSAPDKSGLPSDRFSAERTGGSVSTLTIQRTQQEDSAVYLCASSLASAGVQETQYFGPGTRLLVL.

This clonotype was counted many times. This chain's CDR3 is CASSRPGLLNTEAFF. CDR3 bases: TGTGCCAGCAGCCGGCCGGGCCTACTGAACACTGAAGCTTTCTTT. This sequence joins TRBV27 and TRBJ1-1; D not resolved. CDR1 is MNHEY, CDR2 SMNVEV, per germline (reference sequence). The CDR3 loop spans 15 amino acids. The V and J ends lost 6 bases and 0 bases respectively, with 14 bases between them.

This clonotype was found a few times. CDR3 region: CASSQAPWDYSAETQYF. As DNA, the CDR3 is TGCGCCAGCAGCCAAGCCCCCTGGGACTACTCTGCCGAGACCCAGTACTTC. The genes are TRBV4-3 and TRBJ2-5; 7 nucleotides agree with TRBD2. Trimming at V came to 1 base and at J to 5 bases, leaving 13 bases not matched to a gene. Germline V gene lookup returns CDR1 LGHNA and CDR2 YSLEER. The CDR3 length is 17 residues.

The table lists this clonotype with many counts. This chain joins TRBV7-6 and TRBJ2-2; maybe TRBD1 (6 bases). The V gene lost 1 base and the J gene lost 1 base, with 16 bases spanning the gap. The CDR3 has 18 residues. Per germline, CDR1 SGHVS and CDR2 FNYEAQ. CDR3 in amino acids: CASSLVSGRGENTGELFF. CDR3 nucleotide sequence: TGTGCCAGCAGCTTAGTTTCCGGCAGGGGAGAGAACACCGGGGAGCTGTTTTTT.

This clonotype turned up a few times. The rearrangement joins TRBV7-3 to TRBJ2-6; maybe TRBD1 (5 bases). Germline V gives CDR1 SGHTA, CDR2 FQGTGA. The CDR3 is 13 residues long. Trimming shortened V by 6 bases and J by 4 bases, and 7 bases separated the two germline ends. The CDR3 bases are TGTGCCAGCAGAGCAGGGGGGGCCAACGTCCTGACTTTC. Translating gives CASRAGGANVLTF.

This clonotype occurred many times. The CDR3 region is CASSLAGDTEAFF. CDR3 in DNA: TGTGCCAGCAGCTTAGCAGGGGACACTGAAGCTTTCTTT. The rearrangement uses TRBV7-2 and TRBJ1-1, with D perhaps TRBD1 (5 bases). Trimming took 0 bases from V and 3 from J, leaving 5 bases between them. Looked up from germline, CDR1 is SGHTA and CDR2 is FQGNSA. CDR3 length equals 13 residues.

At least ten counts were recorded for this clonotype. This sequence joins TRBV11-2 and TRBJ2-2; D is unclear. The germline gives CDR1 SGHAT, CDR2 FQNNGV. This CDR3 is 14 amino acids long. V was clipped by 5 bases and J by 6 bases, with 13 bases between them. CDR3 sequence: CASSPDISSGELFF. The CDR3 DNA reads as TGTGCCAGCAGCCCCGATATCTCGTCCGGGGAGCTGTTTTTT.

This clonotype was observed many times. The chain recombines TRBV7-9 with TRBJ2-1, with TRBD2 as a possible D gene (5 bases). Germline loops: CDR1 SEHNR, CDR2 FQNEAQ (reference sequence). The CDR3 has 14 residues. Between the trimmed V and J ends, which lost 4 bases and 3 bases, there was a span of 10 bases. The CDR3 protein is CASSSSGNYNEQFF. DNA of the CDR3: TGTGCCAGCAGCTCCAGCGGTAACTACAATGAGCAGTTCTTC.

This clonotype was counted a few times. V gene TRBV7-8 combines with J gene TRBJ2-2, with D tentatively TRBD2 (5 bases). CDR1 and CDR2 from the germline V gene are SGHVS and FQNEAQ. There are 17 residues in the CDR3. V was pared by 1 base and J by 2 bases, with 14 bases between. CDR3 DNA: TGTGCCAGCAGCTTAGTTGGCCGGGGATTAAACACCGGGGAGCTGTTTTTT. Its translation: CASSLVGRGLNTGELFF.

This clonotype was recorded many times. The chain combines TRBV7-2 with TRBJ2-1, with a tentative D call TRBD2 (6 bases). Germline V CDR1 and CDR2: SGHTA, FQGNSA. Trimming took off 4 bases at V and 4 bases at J, with 14 bases between the two ends. The CDR3 has 15 amino acids. In DNA form, the CDR3 reads TGTGCCAGCAGCTACGGTGGTGGAGGGTACAATGAGCAGTTCTTC. It specifies CASSYGGGGYNEQFF.